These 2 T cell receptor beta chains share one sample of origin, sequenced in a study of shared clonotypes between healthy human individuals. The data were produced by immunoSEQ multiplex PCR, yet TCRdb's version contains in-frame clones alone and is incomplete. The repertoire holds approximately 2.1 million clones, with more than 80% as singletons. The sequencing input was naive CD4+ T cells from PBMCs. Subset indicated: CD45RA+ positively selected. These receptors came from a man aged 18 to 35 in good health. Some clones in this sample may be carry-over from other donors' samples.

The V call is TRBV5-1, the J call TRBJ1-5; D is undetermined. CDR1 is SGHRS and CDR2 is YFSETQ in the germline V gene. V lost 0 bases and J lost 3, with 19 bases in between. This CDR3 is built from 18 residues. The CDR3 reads CASSLEPTRVGVNQPQHF. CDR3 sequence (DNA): TGCGCCAGCAGCTTGGAGCCAACCAGAGTTGGGGTCAATCAGCCCCAGCATTTT. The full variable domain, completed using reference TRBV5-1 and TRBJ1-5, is KAGVTQTPRYLIKTRGQQVTLSCSPISGHRSVSWYQQTPGQGLQFLFEYFSETQRNKGNFPGRFSGRQFSNSRSEMNVSTLELGDSALYLCASSLEPTRVGVNQPQHFGDGTRLSIL.

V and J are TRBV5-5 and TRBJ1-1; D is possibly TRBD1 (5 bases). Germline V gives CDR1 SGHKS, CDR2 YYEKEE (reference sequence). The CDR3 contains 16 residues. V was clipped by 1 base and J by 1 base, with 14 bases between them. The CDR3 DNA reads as TGTGCCAGCAGCTTGTCGGTTCAGGGCCCGAACACTGAAGCTTTCTTT. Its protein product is CASSLSVQGPNTEAFF.